This TCR beta chain was retrieved from a study of Ad26.COV2.S vaccination and SARS-CoV-2 variants. TCRdb's table, derived via immunoSEQ multiplex PCR, lists solely in-frame clones and lacks some. The sample lists 350,000 to 500,000 clones, about 90% seen once, with under 4.5% in the top ten. The treatment denotes: around 19 received Ad26.COV2.S at low or high dose, single or two shots; several received placebo; per-sample allocation not given. Material that was analyzed had been drawn on day 63 after the first vaccine or placebo injection. Boston supplied an adult donor aged 18-55 years. CDR1 is KGHDR and CDR2 is SFDVKD in the germline V gene. The CDR3 contains 20 residues. After removal of 4 bases from V and 2 bases from J, the junction contained 16 bases not matched to a gene.

J is TRBJ2-2 and V is TRBV24-1; 9 bases map to TRBD2. The material was peripheral blood, obtained in a trial of Ad26.COV2.S vaccine versus placebo. The receptor comes from a person aged 18-65 years who received the Ad26.COV2.S COVID-19 vaccine or a placebo. CDR3 nucleotide sequence: TGTGCCACCAGTGAAGACTCTAGCGGGGACTTATTATTCAACACCGGGGAGCTGTTTTTT. Amino acids: CATSEDSSGDLLFNTGELFF.